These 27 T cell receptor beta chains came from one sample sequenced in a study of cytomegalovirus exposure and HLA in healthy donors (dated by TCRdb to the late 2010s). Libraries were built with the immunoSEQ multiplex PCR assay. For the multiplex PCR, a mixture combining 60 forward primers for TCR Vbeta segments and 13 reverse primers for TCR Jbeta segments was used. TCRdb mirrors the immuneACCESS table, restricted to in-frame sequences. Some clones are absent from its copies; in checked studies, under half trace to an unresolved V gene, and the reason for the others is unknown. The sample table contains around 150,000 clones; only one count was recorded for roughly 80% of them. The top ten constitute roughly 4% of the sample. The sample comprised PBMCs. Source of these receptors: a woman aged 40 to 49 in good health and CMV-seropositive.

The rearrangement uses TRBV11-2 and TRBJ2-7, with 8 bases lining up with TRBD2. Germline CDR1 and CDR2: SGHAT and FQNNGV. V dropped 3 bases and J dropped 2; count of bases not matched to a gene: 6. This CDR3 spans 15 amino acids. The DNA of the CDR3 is TGTGCCAGCAGCTTGCACGGCGGGGGGACCTACGAGCAGTACTTC. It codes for CASSLHGGGTYEQYF.

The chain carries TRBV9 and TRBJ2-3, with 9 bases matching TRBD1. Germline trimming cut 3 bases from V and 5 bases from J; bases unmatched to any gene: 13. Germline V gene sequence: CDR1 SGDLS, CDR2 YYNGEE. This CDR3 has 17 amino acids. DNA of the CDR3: TGTGCCAGCAGCGGCACCGGGACAGGGATTTCTTTAGATACGCAGTATTTT. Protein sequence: CASSGTGTGISLDTQYF.

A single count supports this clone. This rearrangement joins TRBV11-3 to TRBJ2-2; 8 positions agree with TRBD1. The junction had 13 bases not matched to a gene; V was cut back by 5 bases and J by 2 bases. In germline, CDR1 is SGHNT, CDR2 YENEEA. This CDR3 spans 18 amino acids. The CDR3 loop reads CASSHGVDRGLNTGELFF. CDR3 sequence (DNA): TGTGCCAGCAGCCATGGAGTAGACAGGGGACTTAACACCGGGGAGCTGTTTTTT.

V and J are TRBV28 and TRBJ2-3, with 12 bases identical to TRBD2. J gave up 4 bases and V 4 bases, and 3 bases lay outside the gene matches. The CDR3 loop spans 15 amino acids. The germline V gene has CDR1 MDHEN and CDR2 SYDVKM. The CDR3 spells CASSSLAGGPDTQYF. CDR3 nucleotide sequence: TGTGCCAGCAGTTCACTAGCGGGGGGTCCAGATACGCAGTATTTT.

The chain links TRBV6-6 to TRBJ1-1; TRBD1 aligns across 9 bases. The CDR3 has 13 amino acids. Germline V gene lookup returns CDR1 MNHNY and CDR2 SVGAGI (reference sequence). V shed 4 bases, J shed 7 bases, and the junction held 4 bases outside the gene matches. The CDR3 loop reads CASSSTGGIEAFF. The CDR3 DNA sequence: TGTGCCAGCAGTTCGACAGGGGGTATTGAAGCTTTCTTT.

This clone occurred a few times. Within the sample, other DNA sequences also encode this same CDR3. CDR3 residues: CSARGDNEQFF. The CDR3 nucleotides are TGCAGTGCTAGAGGAGACAATGAGCAGTTCTTC. V is TRBV20-1 and J is TRBJ2-1, with D uncertain. The CDR3 totals 11 residues. Germline CDR1 DFQATT, CDR2 SNEGSKA (reference sequence). V lost 1 base to trimming and J lost 5 bases, with 3 bases between them.

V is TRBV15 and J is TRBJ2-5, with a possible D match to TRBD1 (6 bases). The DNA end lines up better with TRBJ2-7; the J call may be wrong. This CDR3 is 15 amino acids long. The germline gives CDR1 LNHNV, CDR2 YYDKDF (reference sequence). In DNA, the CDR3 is TGTGCCACCAGCAGGGAACAGGGTAGCTCCTACGAGCAGTACTTC. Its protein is CATSREQGSSYEQYF.

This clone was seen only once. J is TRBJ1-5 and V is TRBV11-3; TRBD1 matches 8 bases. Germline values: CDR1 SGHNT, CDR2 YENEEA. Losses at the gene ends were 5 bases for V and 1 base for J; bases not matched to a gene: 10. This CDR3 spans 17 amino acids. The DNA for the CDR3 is TGTGCCAGCAGCCCAGGACAGGGTTGCGTCAGCAATCAGCCCCAGCATTTT. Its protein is CASSPGQGCVSNQPQHF. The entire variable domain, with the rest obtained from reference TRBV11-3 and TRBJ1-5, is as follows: EAGVVQSPRYKIIEKKQPVAFWCNPISGHNTLYWYLQNLGQGPELLIRYENEEAVDDSQLPKDRFSAERLKGVDSTLKIQPAELGDSAVYLCASSPGQGCVSNQPQHFGDGTRLSIL.

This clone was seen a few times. This CDR3 is CATSRVTPPSQFF. As DNA, the CDR3 is TGTGCCACCAGCAGAGTAACACCGCCATCCCAGTTCTTC. V and J are TRBV15 and TRBJ2-1; no definite D call. Germline CDR1 and CDR2: LNHNV and YYDKDF (reference sequence). This CDR3 spans 13 amino acids. Trimming removed 1 base from V and 13 bases from J, with 14 bases in between. The full variable domain, its missing parts supplied by reference TRBV15 and TRBJ2-1, is DAMVIQNPRYQVTQFGKPVTLSCSQTLNHNVMYWYQQKSSQAPKLLFHYYDKDFNNEADTPDNFQSRRPNTSFCFLDIRSPGLGDTAMYLCATSRVTPPSQFFGPGTRLTVL.

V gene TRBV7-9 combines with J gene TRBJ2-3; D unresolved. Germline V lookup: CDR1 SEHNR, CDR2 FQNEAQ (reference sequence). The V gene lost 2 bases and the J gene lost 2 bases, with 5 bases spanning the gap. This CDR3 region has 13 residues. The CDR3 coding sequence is TGTGCCAGCAGCTTAAGCCTCACAGATACGCAGTATTTT. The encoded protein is CASSLSLTDTQYF. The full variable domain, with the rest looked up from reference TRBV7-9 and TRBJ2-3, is DTGVSQNPRHKITKRGQNVTFRCDPISEHNRLYWYRQTLGQGPEFLTYFQNEAQLEKSRLLSDRFSAERPKGSFSTLEIQRTEQGDSAMYLCASSLSLTDTQYFGPGTRLTVL.

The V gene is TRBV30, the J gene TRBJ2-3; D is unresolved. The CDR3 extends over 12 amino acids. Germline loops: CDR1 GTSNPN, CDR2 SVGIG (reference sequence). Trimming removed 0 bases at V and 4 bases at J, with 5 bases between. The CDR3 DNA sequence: TGTGCCTGGAGTGTTAGCCCAGATACGCAGTATTTT. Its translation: CAWSVSPDTQYF.

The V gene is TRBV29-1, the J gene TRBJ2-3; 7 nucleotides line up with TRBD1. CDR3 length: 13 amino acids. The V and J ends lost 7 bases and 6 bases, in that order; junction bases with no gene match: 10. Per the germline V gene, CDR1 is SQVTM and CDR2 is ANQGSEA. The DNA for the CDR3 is TGCAGCGGAAGGGACAGCCGGGTTGATACGCAGTATTTT. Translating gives CSGRDSRVDTQYF.

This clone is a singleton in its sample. In DNA, the CDR3 is TGTGCCACCCTAACGAGGGTGGAGAGGGCCTACTACGAGCAGTACTTC. Its translation is CATLTRVERAYYEQYF. The chain employs TRBV9 and TRBJ2-7, with D perhaps TRBD2 (5 bases). V was shortened by 9 bases and J by 3 bases, with 25 bases between the two germline ends. The CDR3 totals 16 residues. The V gene's germline CDR1 is SGDLS and CDR2 YYNGEE.

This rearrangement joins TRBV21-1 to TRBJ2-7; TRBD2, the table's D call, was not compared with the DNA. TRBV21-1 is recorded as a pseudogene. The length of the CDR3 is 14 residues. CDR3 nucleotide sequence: TGTGCCAGCCACGCGTCTAACGAAACCTACGAGCAGTACTTC. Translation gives CASHASNETYEQYF.

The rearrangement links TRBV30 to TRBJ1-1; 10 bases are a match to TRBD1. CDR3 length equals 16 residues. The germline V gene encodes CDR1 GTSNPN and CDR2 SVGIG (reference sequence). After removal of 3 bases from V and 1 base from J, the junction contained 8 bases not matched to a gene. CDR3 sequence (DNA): TGTGCCTGGAGGACAGGGGGCGAGGGTAGGAACACTGAAGCTTTCTTT. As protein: CAWRTGGEGRNTEAFF.

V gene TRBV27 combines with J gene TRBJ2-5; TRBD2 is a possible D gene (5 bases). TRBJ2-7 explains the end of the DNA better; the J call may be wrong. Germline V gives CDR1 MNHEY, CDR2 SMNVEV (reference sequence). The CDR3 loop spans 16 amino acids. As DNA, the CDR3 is TGTGCCAGCAGTTCCCTTCTCATGGGCGGGCCCTACGAGCAGTACTTC. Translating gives CASSSLLMGGPYEQYF.

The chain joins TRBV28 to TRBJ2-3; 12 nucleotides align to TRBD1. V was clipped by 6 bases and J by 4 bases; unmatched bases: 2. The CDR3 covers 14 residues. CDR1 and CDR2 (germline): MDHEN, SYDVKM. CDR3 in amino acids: CASSWDRGPDTQYF. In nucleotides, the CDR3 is TGTGCCAGCAGCTGGGACAGGGGGCCAGATACGCAGTATTTT.

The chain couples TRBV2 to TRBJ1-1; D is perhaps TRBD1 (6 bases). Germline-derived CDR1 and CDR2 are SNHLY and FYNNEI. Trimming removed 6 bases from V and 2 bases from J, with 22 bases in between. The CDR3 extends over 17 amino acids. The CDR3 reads CASSSFPAGTPNTEAFF. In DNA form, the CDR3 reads TGTGCCAGCAGCTCCTTCCCAGCCGGGACACCCAACACTGAAGCTTTCTTT.

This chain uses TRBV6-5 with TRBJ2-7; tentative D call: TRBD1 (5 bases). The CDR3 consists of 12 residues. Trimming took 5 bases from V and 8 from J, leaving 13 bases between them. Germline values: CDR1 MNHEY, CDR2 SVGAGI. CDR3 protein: CASSPSHRQQYF. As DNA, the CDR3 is TGTGCCAGCAGTCCATCCCACAGGCAGCAGTACTTC.

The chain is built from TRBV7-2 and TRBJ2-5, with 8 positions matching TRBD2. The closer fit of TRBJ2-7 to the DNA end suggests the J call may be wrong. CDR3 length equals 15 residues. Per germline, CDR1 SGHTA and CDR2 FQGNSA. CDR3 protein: CASSLGRGRTYEQYF. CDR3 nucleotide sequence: TGTGCCAGCAGCTTAGGCCGCGGGAGGACCTACGAGCAGTACTTC.

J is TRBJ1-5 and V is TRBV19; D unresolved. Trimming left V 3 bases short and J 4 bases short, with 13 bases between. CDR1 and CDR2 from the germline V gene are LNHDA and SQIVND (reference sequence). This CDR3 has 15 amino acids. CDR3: CASSIGRRDNQPQHF. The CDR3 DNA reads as TGTGCCAGTAGTATCGGCAGGCGTGATAATCAGCCCCAGCATTTT.

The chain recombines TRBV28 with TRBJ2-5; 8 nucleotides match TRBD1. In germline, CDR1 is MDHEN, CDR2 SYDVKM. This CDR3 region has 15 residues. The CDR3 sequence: CPRAGTGLGKETQYF. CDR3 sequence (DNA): TGTCCCCGAGCCGGGACAGGCCTGGGGAAAGAGACCCAGTACTTC.

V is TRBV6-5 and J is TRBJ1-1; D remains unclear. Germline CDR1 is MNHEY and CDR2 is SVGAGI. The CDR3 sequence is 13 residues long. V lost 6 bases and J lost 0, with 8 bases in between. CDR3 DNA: TGTGCCAGCAGAAGCACCCTGAACACTGAAGCTTTCTTT. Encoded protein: CASRSTLNTEAFF.

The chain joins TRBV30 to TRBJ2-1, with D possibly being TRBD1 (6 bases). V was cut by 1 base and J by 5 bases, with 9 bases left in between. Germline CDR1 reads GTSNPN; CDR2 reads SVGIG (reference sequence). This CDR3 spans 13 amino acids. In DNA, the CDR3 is TGTGCCTGGAGTGCCCACAGGGACAATGAGCAGTTCTTC. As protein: CAWSAHRDNEQFF.

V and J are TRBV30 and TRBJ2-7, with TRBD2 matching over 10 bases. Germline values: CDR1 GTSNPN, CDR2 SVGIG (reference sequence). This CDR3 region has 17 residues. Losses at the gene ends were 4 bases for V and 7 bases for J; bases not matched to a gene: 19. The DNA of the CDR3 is TGTGCCTGGAACCGCAGGGCTAGCGGGAGAGCTCCGGGTGAGCAGTACTTC. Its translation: CAWNRRASGRAPGEQYF.

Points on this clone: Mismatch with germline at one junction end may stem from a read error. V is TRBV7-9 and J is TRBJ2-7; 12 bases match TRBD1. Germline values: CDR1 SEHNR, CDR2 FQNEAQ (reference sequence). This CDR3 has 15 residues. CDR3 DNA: TGTTCCAGCAGCTTCCCGGGACAGGGGGCGCGGGAGCAGTACTTC. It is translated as CSSSFPGQGAREQYF.

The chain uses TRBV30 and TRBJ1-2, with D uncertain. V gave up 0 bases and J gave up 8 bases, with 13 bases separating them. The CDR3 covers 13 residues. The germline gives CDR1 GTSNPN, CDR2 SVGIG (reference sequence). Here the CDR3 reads CAWSVSAAGGYTF. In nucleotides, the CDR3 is TGTGCCTGGAGTGTAAGTGCCGCGGGAGGCTACACCTTC.